What follows are 12 T cell receptor beta chains derived from one specimen sequenced in a study of regulatory T cells in long-lasting Graves disease. The time point was: newly diagnosed GD, antithyroid drugs for less than 3 months. TCR sequences were obtained from RNA taken from PBMCs. Both iRepertoire HTBI primers and Arm-PCR of CDR3 regions were used to build the TCR beta libraries. A single record per CDR3 protein comes from TCRdb applying MiXCR to the multiplex PCR reads. The sample includes 520,000 or so distinct CDR3 sequences, about 11% of them seen just once. In addition, the sample was reused for a study of T cells in Graves' hyperthyroidism and ophthalmopathy.

This sample comprised peripheral blood mononuclear cells (PBMCs), obtained at new diagnosis, from a patient treated with antithyroid drugs. The receptors shown here come from a woman aged 30 to 39 with Graves disease.

This clonotype was seen many times. The chain is built from TRBV6-2 or TRBV6-3 and TRBJ2-1; D is undetermined. This CDR3 is 13 amino acids long. V was shortened by 6 bases and J by 5 bases, with 11 bases between the two germline ends. CDR1 is MNHEY, CDR2 SVGEGT, per germline. The CDR3 loop is CASRLAGHNEQFF. The CDR3 nucleotides are TGTGCCAGCAGGTTGGCCGGACACAATGAGCAGTTCTTC.

This clonotype was recorded many times. The chain has TRBV11-2 and TRBJ2-5, with TRBD2 identical over 7 bases. V was clipped by 4 bases and J by 1 base; unmatched bases: 6. The CDR3 consists of 15 residues. Germline assignment: CDR1 SGHAT and CDR2 FQNNGV. CDR3 DNA sequence: TGTGCCAGCAGCTCACCCCGGGAGGCCCAAGAGACCCAGTACTTC. Its protein product is CASSSPREAQETQYF.

This clonotype has a count of ten or more. The rearrangement uses TRBV28 and TRBJ1-5; the match to TRBD1 covers 8 bases. Germline CDR1 and CDR2: MDHEN and SYDVKM. This CDR3 has 15 amino acids. V shed 0 bases and J 5 bases; nucleotides not matched to a gene: 3. The CDR3 DNA reads TGTGCCAGCAGTTTATGGGACAGGGAAGATCAGCCCCAGCATTTT. Its translation is CASSLWDREDQPQHF.

A note on this clonotype: This sequence may be a read error, since a much larger clone differs from it by one base. The chain has TRBV11-2 and TRBJ1-4; a weak D match, TRBD1 (6 bases). CDR1 SGHAT and CDR2 FQNNGV come from the germline V gene. Trimming took off 5 bases at V and 8 bases at J, with 15 bases between the two ends. This CDR3 has 14 residues. The CDR3, as DNA: TGTGCCAGCAGCCGGGGGGGGGCGGGCGAAAAACTGTTTTTT. Encoded protein: CASSRGGAGEKLFF.

This clonotype was counted many times. V gene TRBV5-1 combines with J gene TRBJ2-2; D perhaps matches TRBD1 (6 bases). CDR1 SGHRS and CDR2 YFSETQ come from the germline V gene. V gave up 6 bases and J gave up 0 bases, with 9 bases separating them. This CDR3 contains 14 residues. Here the CDR3 reads CASNQGTNTGELFF. The CDR3 coding sequence is TGCGCCAGCAATCAGGGGACGAACACCGGGGAGCTGTTTTTT. Variable domain in full (rest from reference TRBV5-1 and TRBJ2-2): KAGVTQTPRYLIKTRGQQVTLSCSPISGHRSVSWYQQTPGQGLQFLFEYFSETQRNKGNFPGRFSGRQFSNSRSEMNVSTLELGDSALYLCASNQGTNTGELFFGEGSRLTVL.

This clonotype came up many times. The chain joins TRBV24-1 to TRBJ2-1; D may correspond to TRBD1 or TRBD2 (6 bases each). V was trimmed by 3 bases and J by 5 bases, leaving 13 bases between them. CDR3 length equals 15 residues. Per germline, CDR1 KGHDR and CDR2 SFDVKD. The CDR3 DNA sequence: TGTGCCACCAGTGATACGGGGGCTGAAAACAATGAGCAGTTCTTC. It is translated as CATSDTGAENNEQFF.

This clonotype was picked up many times. This chain links TRBV19 with TRBJ2-3, with TRBD2 identical over 9 bases. Germline CDR1 LNHDA, CDR2 SQIVND (reference sequence). CDR3 length: 17 residues. The ends lost 7 bases at V and 0 bases at J; junction bases unmatched: 11. In DNA, the CDR3 is TGTGCCAGTACCTCCGGGAAACTAGCGGGTAGCACAGATACGCAGTATTTT. As protein: CASTSGKLAGSTDTQYF.

Many counts were recorded for this clonotype. The rearrangement links TRBV7-2 to TRBJ2-1; 10 nucleotides match TRBD2. Germline V gene lookup returns CDR1 SGHTA and CDR2 FQGNSA. The CDR3 runs 16 residues. J was trimmed by 4 bases and V by 7 bases; bases with no gene match: 10. The CDR3 nucleotides read TGTGCCAGCATGGGGGGGGGAGCGGGAGGGTACAATGAGCAGTTCTTC. Residues: CASMGGGAGGYNEQFF.

The table lists this clonotype with a few counts. The chain is built from TRBV6-2 or TRBV6-3 and TRBJ2-6; 7 positions match TRBD2. V was clipped by 5 bases and J by 0 bases; unmatched bases: 10. The CDR3 length is 18 residues. The V gene's germline CDR1 is MNHEY and CDR2 SVGEGT. The CDR3 DNA follows: TGTGCCAGCAGTGACGGGGAGGGTTCCTCCTCTGGGGCCAACGTCCTGACTTTC. Translated, it gives CASSDGEGSSSGANVLTF.

This clonotype showed up many times. The chain joins TRBV12-5 to TRBJ2-1; TRBD2 agrees at 9 bases. With 0 bases clipped from V and 5 bases from J, the junction kept 5 bases outside the gene matches. The length of the CDR3 is 16 residues. In germline, CDR1 is LGHNT, CDR2 FRNRAP. Here the CDR3 DNA reads TGTGCTAGTGGTTTGGTACTGGGCGGGAGGGACAATGAGCAGTTCTTC. Residues: CASGLVLGGRDNEQFF.

This clonotype occurred a few times. This sequence joins TRBV4-3 and TRBJ2-7, with a tentative D call TRBD2 (7 bases). V dropped 2 bases and J dropped 3 bases, with 14 bases sitting between them. The CDR3 covers 15 residues. Looked up from germline, CDR1 is LGHNA and CDR2 is YSLEER. The CDR3 protein is CASSQTEGGLYEQYF. As DNA, the CDR3 is TGCGCCAGCAGCCAAACGGAGGGGGGGCTCTACGAGCAGTACTTC.

This clonotype has a single count. The rearrangement joins TRBV6-1 to TRBJ1-3, with D hard to call. Per germline, CDR1 MNHNS and CDR2 SASEGT. V was trimmed by 7 bases and J by 0 bases, leaving 7 bases between them. This CDR3 contains 13 residues. The DNA for the CDR3 is TGTGCCAGCACGGGGTCCTCTGGAAACACCATATATTTT. Encoded protein: CASTGSSGNTIYF.